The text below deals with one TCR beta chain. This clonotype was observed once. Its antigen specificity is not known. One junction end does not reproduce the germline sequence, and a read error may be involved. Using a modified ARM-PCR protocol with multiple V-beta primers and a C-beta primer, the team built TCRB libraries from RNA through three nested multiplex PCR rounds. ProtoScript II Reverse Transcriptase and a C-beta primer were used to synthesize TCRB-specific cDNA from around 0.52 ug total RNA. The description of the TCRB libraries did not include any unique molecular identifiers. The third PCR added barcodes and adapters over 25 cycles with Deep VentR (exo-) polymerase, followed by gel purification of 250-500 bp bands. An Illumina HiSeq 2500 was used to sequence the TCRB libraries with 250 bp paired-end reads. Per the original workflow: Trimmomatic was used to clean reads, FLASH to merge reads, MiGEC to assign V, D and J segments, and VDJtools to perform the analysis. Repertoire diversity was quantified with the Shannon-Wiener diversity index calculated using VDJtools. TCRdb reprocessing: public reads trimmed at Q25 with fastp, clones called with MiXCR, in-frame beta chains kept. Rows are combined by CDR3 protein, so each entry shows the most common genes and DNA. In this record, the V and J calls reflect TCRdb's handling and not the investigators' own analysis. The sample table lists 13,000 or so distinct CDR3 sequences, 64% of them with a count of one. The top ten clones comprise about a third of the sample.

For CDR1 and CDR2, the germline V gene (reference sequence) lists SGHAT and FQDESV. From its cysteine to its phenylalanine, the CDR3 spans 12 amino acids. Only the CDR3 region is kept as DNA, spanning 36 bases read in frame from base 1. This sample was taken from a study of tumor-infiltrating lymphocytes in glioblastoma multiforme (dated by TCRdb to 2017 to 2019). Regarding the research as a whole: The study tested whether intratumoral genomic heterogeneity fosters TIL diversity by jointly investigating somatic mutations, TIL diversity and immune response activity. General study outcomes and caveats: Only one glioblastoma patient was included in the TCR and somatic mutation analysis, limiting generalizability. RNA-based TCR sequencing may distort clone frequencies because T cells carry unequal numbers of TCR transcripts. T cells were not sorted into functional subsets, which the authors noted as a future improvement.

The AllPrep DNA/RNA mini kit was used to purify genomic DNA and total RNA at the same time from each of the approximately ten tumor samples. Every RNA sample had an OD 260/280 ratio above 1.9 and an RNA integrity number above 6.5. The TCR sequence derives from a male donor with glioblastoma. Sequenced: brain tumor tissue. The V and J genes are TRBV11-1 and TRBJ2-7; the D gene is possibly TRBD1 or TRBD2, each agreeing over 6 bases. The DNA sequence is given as TGTGACAGCAGCGGACGGGGGCACGAGCAGTACTTC. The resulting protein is CDSSGRGHEQYF.